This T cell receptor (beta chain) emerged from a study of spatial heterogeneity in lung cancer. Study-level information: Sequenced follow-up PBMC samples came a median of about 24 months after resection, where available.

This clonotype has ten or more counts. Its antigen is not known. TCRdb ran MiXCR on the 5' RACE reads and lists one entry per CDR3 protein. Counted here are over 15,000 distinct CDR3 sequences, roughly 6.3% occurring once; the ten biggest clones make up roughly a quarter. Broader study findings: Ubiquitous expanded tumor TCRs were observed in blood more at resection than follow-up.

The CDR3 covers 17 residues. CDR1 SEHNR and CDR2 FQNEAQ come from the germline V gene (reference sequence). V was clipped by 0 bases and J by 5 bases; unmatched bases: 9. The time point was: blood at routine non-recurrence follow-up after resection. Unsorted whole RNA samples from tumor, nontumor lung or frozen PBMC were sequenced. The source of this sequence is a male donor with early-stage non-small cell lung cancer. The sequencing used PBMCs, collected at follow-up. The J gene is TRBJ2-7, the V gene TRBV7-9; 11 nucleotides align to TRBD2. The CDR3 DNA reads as TGTGCCAGCAGCTTAGCCCCAATTTCGGGACTAGCGGACGAGCAGTACTTC. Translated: CASSLAPISGLADEQYF.